These T cell receptor beta chains were read from a single sample in a study of T-cell memory formation after mild COVID-19. From the 5' RACE reads, TCRdb called clonotypes with MiXCR, one entry per CDR3 protein. The table has a few hundred thousand distinct CDR3 sequences, under 30% seen once. Material: PBMCs or a T cell subset sorted from them (not recorded which). Receptors originate from an adult woman who had mild COVID-19 (a few samples of this study predate the infection). Cell type and time point are not known. The CDR3 runs from the conserved cysteine through the conserved F or W. D genes are given only for firm matches. Size is omitted from some rows. Given values are once, few, many or a class for expanded clones.

TRBJ2-7	.	.	TRBV27	TGTGCCAGCAGTTTATCGGTCCGGGGAGAGCAGTACTTC	CASSLSVRGEQYF
TRBJ1-2	.	.	TRBV20-1	TGCAGTGCTAGAACCCGGACAGCTTATGGCTACACCTTC	CSARTRTAYGYTF
TRBJ2-4	.	.	TRBV11-2	TGTGCCAGCAGCTTGGGGATAAATGCAAACATTCAGTACTTC	CASSLGINANIQYF
TRBJ1-2	TRBD1	few	TRBV24-1	TGTGCCACCAGTACGAGGGGGCAAAGCTATGGCTACACCTTC	CATSTRGQSYGYTF
TRBJ2-5	.	.	TRBV12-3/TRBV12-4	TGTGCCAGCACGGGCCGGGAAAGGGAGACCCAGTACTTC	CASTGRERETQYF
TRBJ2-5	.	few	TRBV3-1	TGTGCCAGCAGCCAAGTGTTGGAGACCCAGTACTTC	CASSQVLETQYF
TRBJ2-5	.	.	TRBV20-1	TGCAGTGCTAGTGGGACCATACAAGAGACCCAGTACTTC	CSASGTIQETQYF
TRBJ1-5	.	.	TRBV24-1	TGTGCCACCAGTGATTTGTCGGCCCAGCCCCAGCATTTT	CATSDLSAQPQHF
TRBJ2-1	.	few	TRBV7-9	TGTGCCAGCAGGGATGGGACTGCGGGGCAGCAGTTCTTC	CASRDGTAGQQFF
TRBJ2-1	.	many	TRBV20-1	TGCAGTGCTAGGAAAGGGGTGGGGGACAATGAGCAGTTCTTC	CSARKGVGDNEQFF
TRBJ2-7	TRBD2	.	TRBV11-2	TGTGCCAGCAGCTTAGTGTTGGGGACTAGCGGGGGGAACTCCTACGAGCAGTACTTC	CASSLVLGTSGGNSYEQYF
TRBJ1-2	.	.	TRBV7-2	TGTGCCAGCAGCTTAAAACTCAGGGACTATGGCTACACCTTC	CASSLKLRDYGYTF
TRBJ2-1	.	few	TRBV6-2/TRBV6-3	TGTGCCAGCAGATCTAACCGGGACAACGGGGCCAATGAGCAGTTCTTC	CASRSNRDNGANEQFF
TRBJ1-3	.	.	TRBV9	TGTGCCAGCAGCGTAGCGCCCCAATGGACGGGGGCGGACACCATATATTTT	CASSVAPQWTGADTIYF
TRBJ2-7	TRBD1	few	TRBV30	TGTGCCTGGAGGCCTAGGACAGGGCCCTACTACGAGCAGTACTTC	CAWRPRTGPYYEQYF
TRBJ1-2	TRBD1	.	TRBV5-1	TGCGCCAGCAGCTTGGGGGACAGGGGAGTCTTC	CASSLGDRGVF
TRBJ2-7	TRBD2	few	TRBV4-2	TGTGCCAGCAGCCAAGATATTTGGACTAGCAGGTACGAGCAGTACTTC	CASSQDIWTSRYEQYF
TRBJ2-7	TRBD1	.	TRBV12-3/TRBV12-4	TGTGCCAGCAGTTCTCCCCTGGGACAGGGGAGACCCTACGAGCAGTACTTC	CASSSPLGQGRPYEQYF
TRBJ2-5	.	few	TRBV5-6	TGTGCCAGCAGCTTGGCCGGGTACCAAGAGACCCAGTACTTC	CASSLAGYQETQYF
TRBJ2-1	TRBD2	.	TRBV20-1	TGCAGTGCTATTCGACTAGCGGGACTCAATGAGCAGTTCTTC	CSAIRLAGLNEQFF
TRBJ2-2	.	few	TRBV7-9	TGTGCCGCTACTTCGCGGCTTTCCGGGGAGCTGTTTTTT	CAATSRLSGELFF
TRBJ2-4	.	.	TRBV7-9	TGTGCCAGCAGCTTATTTGGGATTGGGCAAACTAAAAACATTCAGTACTTC	CASSLFGIGQTKNIQYF
TRBJ1-5	.	.	TRBV4-1	TGCGCCAGCAGCCACTCCTTAAACCAGGCTTACGTGCAGCCCCAGCATTTT	CASSHSLNQAYVQPQHF
TRBJ2-2	.	few	TRBV7-8	TGTGCCAGCAGCGCAGTCGCGAACACCGGGGAGCTGTTTTTT	CASSAVANTGELFF
TRBJ2-5	.	.	TRBV5-5	TGTGCCAGCAGCTCAGGACCTCGGGAGACCCAGTACTTC	CASSSGPRETQYF
TRBJ2-1	TRBD2	few	TRBV7-2	TGTGCCAGCAGCTCCAGCGGGGGGGCCTTCAATGAGCAGTTCTTC	CASSSSGGAFNEQFF
TRBJ2-6	.	few	TRBV9	TGTGCCAGCAGCGCCGAGACAGGAGCTGGGGCCAACGTCCTGACTTTC	CASSAETGAGANVLTF
TRBJ2-1	.	.	TRBV2	TGTGCCAACTATGACGCCGGCCAGTCCTACAATGAGCAGTTCTTC	CANYDAGQSYNEQFF
TRBJ1-2	.	few	TRBV24-1	TGTGCCACCAGTGATGAGATAGGCTATGGCTACACCTTC	CATSDEIGYGYTF
TRBJ2-4	.	few	TRBV5-1	TGCGCCAGCAGCTTGGAGCAGGAAAACATTCAGTACTTC	CASSLEQENIQYF
TRBJ2-1	TRBD2	.	TRBV6-6	TGTGCCAGCAGGCAACCGGGAACGGGAGGGCCGTCTTCAGAGCAGTTCTTC	CASRQPGTGGPSSEQFF
TRBJ2-1	TRBD2	.	TRBV7-2	TGTGCCAGCAGCTTACTGGCGGGGGGGCCGGGTCGGTACAATGAGCAGTTCTTC	CASSLLAGGPGRYNEQFF
TRBJ2-5	TRBD1	many	TRBV28	TGTGCCAGCAGTCCCCCGGGACAGGGGAAAGAGACCCAGTACTTC	CASSPPGQGKETQYF
TRBJ2-3	TRBD2	few	TRBV20-1	TGCAGTGCTGACATAGCGGGAGAAGATACGCAGTATTTT	CSADIAGEDTQYF
TRBJ1-5	.	many	TRBV12-3/TRBV12-4	TGTGCCAGCAGCCAAGCCACGGCTGCCGGCAATCAGCCCCAGCATTTT	CASSQATAAGNQPQHF
TRBJ2-3	TRBD1	few	TRBV12-3/TRBV12-4	TGTGCCAGCACCCCGACAGGGAATACGCAGTATTTT	CASTPTGNTQYF
TRBJ2-5	TRBD2	few	TRBV5-1	TGCGCCAGCAGCTTGGAGGCGGGAGCCCAAGAGACCCAGTACTTC	CASSLEAGAQETQYF
TRBJ1-1	TRBD1	.	TRBV27	TGTGCCAGCCGGACAGGGTTCGGCACTGAAGCTTTCTTT	CASRTGFGTEAFF
TRBJ2-7	TRBD2	few	TRBV4-2	TGTGCCAGCAGCCAAGAAGGGACTAGCGGAAACTACGAGCAGTACTTC	CASSQEGTSGNYEQYF
TRBJ2-1	.	few	TRBV4-3	TGCGCCAGCAGCCAAAGTGGCGGAGCTTACAATGAGCAGTTCTTC	CASSQSGGAYNEQFF
TRBJ2-5	.	.	TRBV7-9	TGTGCCAGCAGCTCGACTATCATTCAAGAGACCCAGTACTTC	CASSSTIIQETQYF
TRBJ1-1	.	few	TRBV11-2	TGTGCCAGCAGCTTAACATTAGATGAAGCTTTCTTT	CASSLTLDEAFF
TRBJ2-1	.	.	TRBV19	TGTGCCAGTGGGCTCGGGGGCCTGGGCTCCTACAATGAGCAGTTCTTC	CASGLGGLGSYNEQFF
TRBJ2-2	.	.	TRBV7-2	TGTGCCAGCAGCCGAAGGGCGGTCGCGAACACCGGGGAGCTGTTTTTT	CASSRRAVANTGELFF
TRBJ1-2	.	.	TRBV20-1	TGCAGTGCTGGGGGACCCTCTAACTATGGCTACACCTTC	CSAGGPSNYGYTF
TRBJ2-7	.	few	TRBV5-1	TGCGCCAGCAGCTTGGCCGAGGGGACATACTCCTACGAGCAGTACTTC	CASSLAEGTYSYEQYF
TRBJ2-2	.	few	TRBV27	TGTGCCAGCAGTCGAGCCTCCGTGGCCGGGGAGCTGTTTTTT	CASSRASVAGELFF
TRBJ2-2	TRBD1	.	TRBV15	TGTGCCACCAGGAGTAGTCACAGGGGGGCCCGATCGAACACCGGGGAGCTGTTTTTT	CATRSSHRGARSNTGELFF
TRBJ2-7	.	.	TRBV9	TGTGCCAGCAGCGTAGCTAGGACCCCCTCAGACGGCGAGCAGTACTTC	CASSVARTPSDGEQYF
TRBJ2-7	.	.	TRBV14	TGTGCCAGCAGCAGGGATAACGAGCAGTACTTC	CASSRDNEQYF
TRBJ1-6	.	few	TRBV5-5	TGTGCCAGCAGCTTGAACTCGGGAGCGCGTTCACCCCTCCACTTT	CASSLNSGARSPLHF
TRBJ2-1	TRBD2	.	TRBV5-6	TGTGCCAGCAGCTTGGTCGCCAGCGGGGGGGACAATGAGCAGTTCTTC	CASSLVASGGDNEQFF
TRBJ2-2	TRBD1	many	TRBV25-1	TGTGCCAGCAGATCAGACAGGGACAGGGGTAGTACCGGGGAGCTGTTTTTT	CASRSDRDRGSTGELFF
TRBJ1-1	.	few	TRBV6-5	TGTGCCAGCAGTCACCTCAAGGAGAGGACTGAAGCTTTCTTT	CASSHLKERTEAFF
TRBJ2-5	TRBD1	.	TRBV6-1	TGTGCCAGCAGTGAAACAGGGGTGCTTAAAGAGACCCAGTACTTC	CASSETGVLKETQYF
TRBJ2-3	TRBD2	few	TRBV9	TGTGCCAGCAGCGCGGGGACTAGCGGTTTCACAGATACGCAGTATTTT	CASSAGTSGFTDTQYF
TRBJ2-1	.	.	TRBV18	TGTGCCAGCTCAGACACAGGGATCGATTCGAAGTTCTTC	CASSDTGIDSKFF